This T cell receptor beta chain was recorded in a study of blood T cell repertoires in COVID-19. Looking at the study overall: Specimens from acute and convalescent COVID-19 originated in the United States, Italy and Spain.

Patients from Seattle were sampled longitudinally, starting during active infection. V gave up 2 bases and J gave up 4 bases, with 10 bases separating them. The CDR3 is 14 amino acids. In germline, CDR1 is MNHNS, CDR2 SASEGT. Authors' data handling: Estimates of nucleated cell counts were drawn from the amplification of reference gene primers. Method: immunoSEQ multiplex PCR; TCRdb's copy keeps in-frame clones and lacks some. The V and J calls and clone size are taken from that table; D and trimming were inferred from the DNA. The sample shows a few hundred thousand clones, under 85% of them seen only once.

The receptor comes from a human donor with COVID-19, enrolled during active disease. The donor label of this sample is uncertain. The rearrangement links TRBV6-1 to TRBJ2-3, with D possibly being TRBD2 (6 bases). The material sequenced was peripheral blood. CDR3 coding DNA: TGTGCCAGCAGTGAACGGAGACTAGCAGATACGCAGTATTTT. Translation gives CASSERRLADTQYF.